The present TCR beta chain was sequenced within a study of T cells expressing NK-cell markers. Looking at the study overall: Beta-chain profiling covered CD3+CD56+NKG2C+, CD3+CD56+NKG2C- and CD3+CD56-NKG2C+ sorted subsets. There were seven HCMV-seropositive donors and one seronegative donor among the eight sequenced.

For this clonotype: As yet, its antigen is unknown.

Whole-study results and caveats: Once again these clonotypes came out on top in the CD3+CD56-NKG2C+ fraction of a handful of donors.

Beta-chain TCR cDNA was generated via 5'RACE template switching with UMIs. TCRdb reanalyzed the 5' RACE reads and collapses them to one entry per CDR3 protein, without DNA. Its table lists roughly 300,000 distinct CDR3 sequences. The CDR3 loop spans 15 amino acids. CDR1 and CDR2 from the germline V gene are LNHNV and YYDKDF (reference sequence). The sequence was collected from a woman between 18 and 69 years old in good health. The specimen sequenced was blood T cells: a sorted CD56 or NKG2C T cell subset, CD4+ or CD8+ T cells, or bulk PBMC T cells (not recorded which). The genes are TRBV15 and TRBJ2-2; TCRdb's D gene call, TRBD2, goes unchecked for lack of DNA. The CDR3 loop reads CATSPGASRAGELFF.